The TCR beta chain described here comes from a study of post-analysis software for immune sequencing data. There are many counts of this clonotype. Its antigen is not identified. Study-level results: Included in a set of about 5 TRBV segments more frequent in patients than controls were TRBV5-6, TRBV5-1 and TRBV20-1.

The library was made from cDNA and included unique molecular identifiers. One entry per CDR3 protein, called by TCRdb with MiXCR from the PCR reads. This table holds under 650,000 distinct CDR3 sequences, 44% found once. The germline V and J ends were trimmed by 7 bases and 2 bases, with 16 bases remaining between them. In germline, CDR1 is SGHRS, CDR2 YFSETQ. The CDR3 loop spans 14 amino acids. The origin of this receptor is a girl aged 5 to 17 with multiple sclerosis. Sequencing was carried out using blood. V usage is TRBV5-1 and J usage is TRBJ2-7; maybe TRBD2 (6 bases). Written as DNA, the CDR3 is TGCGCCAGCCACCCGGGCGGGGCGACCTACGAGCAGTACTTC. Translation gives CASHPGGATYEQYF.